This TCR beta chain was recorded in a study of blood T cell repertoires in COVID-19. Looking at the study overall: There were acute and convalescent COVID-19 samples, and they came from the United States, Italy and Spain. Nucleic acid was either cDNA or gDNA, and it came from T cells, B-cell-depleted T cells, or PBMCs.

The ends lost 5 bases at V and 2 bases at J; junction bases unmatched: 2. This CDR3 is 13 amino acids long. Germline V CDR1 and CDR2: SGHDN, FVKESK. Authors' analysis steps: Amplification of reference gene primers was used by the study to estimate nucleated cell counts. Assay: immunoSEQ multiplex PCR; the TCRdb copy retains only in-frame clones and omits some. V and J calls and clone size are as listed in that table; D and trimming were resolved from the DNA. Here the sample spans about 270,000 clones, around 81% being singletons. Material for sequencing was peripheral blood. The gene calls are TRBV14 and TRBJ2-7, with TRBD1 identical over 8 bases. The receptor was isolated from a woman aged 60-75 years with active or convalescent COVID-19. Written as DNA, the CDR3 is TGTGCCAGCAGCGGACAGGGCCCCTACGAGCAGTACTTC. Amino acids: CASSGQGPYEQYF.